Given below is one T cell receptor (beta chain) in context. What it binds is not known. The entry originates in a study of T-cell memory formation after mild COVID-19. Trimming took off 3 bases at V and 3 bases at J, with 17 bases between the two ends. From germline, CDR1 is MDHEN and CDR2 SYDVKM. The CDR3 runs to 16 residues. TCRdb analysed the 5' RACE reads with MiXCR anew, one entry per CDR3 protein. The table records about half a million distinct CDR3 sequences, 15% to 20% of them present only once. Study-wide results and limits: Pre-infection memory already had some responding clones, implying cross-reactive memory joined. The authors did not confirm SARS-CoV-2 specificity of second-wave clones peaking day 37.

The sequence derives from an adult woman who had mild COVID-19 (a few samples of this study predate the infection). Cell type and time point are not known. This chain connects TRBV28 to TRBJ1-1, with D maybe TRBD1 (5 bases). The sample consisted of PBMCs or a T cell subset sorted from them (not recorded which). CDR3 residues: CASSFAGEAADTEAFF. As DNA, the CDR3 is TGTGCCAGCAGTTTCGCGGGGGAAGCGGCAGACACTGAAGCTTTCTTT.